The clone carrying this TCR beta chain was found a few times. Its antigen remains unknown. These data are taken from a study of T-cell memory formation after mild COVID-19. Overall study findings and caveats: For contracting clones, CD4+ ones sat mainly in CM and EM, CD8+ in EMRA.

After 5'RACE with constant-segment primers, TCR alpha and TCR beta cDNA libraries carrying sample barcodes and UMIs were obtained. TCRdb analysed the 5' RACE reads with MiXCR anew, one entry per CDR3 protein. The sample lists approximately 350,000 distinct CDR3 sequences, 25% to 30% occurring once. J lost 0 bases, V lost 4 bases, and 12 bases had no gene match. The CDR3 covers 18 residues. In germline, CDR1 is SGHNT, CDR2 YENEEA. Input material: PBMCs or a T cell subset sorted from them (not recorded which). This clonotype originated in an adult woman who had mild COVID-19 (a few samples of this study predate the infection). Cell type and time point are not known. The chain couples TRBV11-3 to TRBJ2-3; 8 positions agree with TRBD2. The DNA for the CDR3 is TGTGCCAGCAGCTCGGTATTAGCGGGACCGTTTAGCACAGATACGCAGTATTTT. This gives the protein CASSSVLAGPFSTDTQYF.